Listed below are T cell receptor beta chains from one sample, sequenced in a study of blood T cell repertoires in COVID-19. Assay used: immunoSEQ multiplex PCR; TCRdb lists only in-frame clones, some missing. Here the sample spans 95,000 to 150,000 clones, 90% to 95% being singletons. The specimen sequenced was peripheral blood. The receptor source for this set is a man over 45 with COVID-19, enrolled during active disease. Each CDR3 is given with its conserved first and last residue. The D gene is left open where the match is weak. Expanded clones are given a class, and other clones once, few, many or no size at all.

CDR3,DNA,V,J,size,D
CASSPQSGSYNEQFF,TGTGCCAGCAGTCCTCAGTCGGGAAGCTACAATGAGCAGTTCTTC,TRBV3-1/TRBV3-2,TRBJ2-1,NA,NA
CASSLQGAQPNSYEQYF,TGTGCCAGCAGCTTACAGGGGGCGCAACCAAACTCCTACGAGCAGTACTTC,TRBV7-2,TRBJ2-7,NA,TRBD1
CASSAIRGRETQYF,TGTGCCAGCAGTGCTATCAGGGGGAGAGAGACCCAGTACTTC,TRBV2,TRBJ2-5,NA,TRBD1
CASSQGGAIGELFF,TGTGCCAGCAGCCAGGGGGGTGCGATCGGGGAGCTGTTTTTT,TRBV3-1/TRBV3-2,TRBJ2-2,NA,NA
CASSTGVGTGELFF,TGTGCCAGCAGTACAGGGGTTGGCACCGGGGAGCTGTTTTTT,TRBV6-2/TRBV6-3,TRBJ2-2,NA,TRBD1
CASSLGLAATDTQYF,TGTGCCAGCAGCCTTGGACTAGCGGCCACAGATACGCAGTATTTT,TRBV9,TRBJ2-3,NA,TRBD2
CASSWAPSTDTQYF,TGTGCCAGCAGCTGGGCCCCAAGCACAGATACGCAGTATTTT,TRBV11-2,TRBJ2-3,once,NA
CASSGRGGRADNEQFF,TGTGCCAGCAGTGGGCGCGGCGGGAGGGCCGACAATGAGCAGTTCTTC,TRBV2,TRBJ2-1,NA,TRBD2
CASSPKGQGGFHEQYF,TGTGCCAGTAGCCCAAAAGGACAGGGGGGATTCCACGAGCAGTACTTC,TRBV19,TRBJ2-7,NA,TRBD1
CATPRGSDQETQYF,TGTGCCACCCCCCGAGGTAGTGACCAAGAGACCCAGTACTTC,TRBV15,TRBJ2-5,NA,NA
CASSQSGTGNGYTF,TGTGCCAGCAGCCAATCCGGGACAGGGAACGGCTACACCTTC,TRBV4-2,TRBJ1-2,NA,TRBD1
CASSLDPAGELFF,TGCGCCAGCAGCTTGGATCCGGCGGGGGAACTGTTTTTT,TRBV5-1,TRBJ1-4,NA,NA
CASSVGTGGPTYEQYF,TGTGCCAGCAGCGTAGGAACAGGGGGGCCTACCTACGAGCAGTACTTC,TRBV9,TRBJ2-7,NA,TRBD1
CSGSSFYNEQFF,TGCAGCGGTTCTAGCTTCTACAATGAGCAGTTCTTC,TRBV29-1,TRBJ2-1,NA,NA
CASGRRDWDTEAFF,TGTGCCAGCGGACGCAGGGATTGGGACACTGAAGCTTTCTTT,TRBV9,TRBJ1-1,NA,NA
CASSYDPGLAGDTQYF,TGTGCCAGCAGTTACGATCCGGGACTAGCAGGAGATACGCAGTATTTT,TRBV6-6,TRBJ2-3,NA,TRBD2
CASSTQDRVGPQHF,TGTGCCAGCAGCACACAGGACAGGGTAGGTCCCCAGCATTTT,TRBV7-2,TRBJ1-5,NA,TRBD1
CASSLPDTTQGYTF,TGCGCCAGCAGCTTGCCGGACACCACCCAGGGCTACACCTTC,TRBV5-1,TRBJ1-2,NA,NA
CASSSGQNNSPLHF,TGTGCCAGCAGCTCCGGACAGAATAATTCACCCCTCCACTTT,TRBV7-3,TRBJ1-6,NA,NA
CASTLLLTSGPKVYQETQYF,TGTGCCAGCACCCTACTATTGACTAGCGGGCCCAAAGTTTATCAAGAGACCCAGTACTTC,TRBV21-1,TRBJ2-5,NA,NA
CASSPVGGNEQFF,TGTGCCAGCAGTCCCGTGGGGGGCAATGAGCAGTTCTTC,TRBV27,TRBJ2-1,NA,NA
CASSQDFVAGVITDTQYF,TGCGCCAGCAGCCAAGATTTCGTCGCGGGAGTGATCACAGATACGCAGTATTTT,TRBV4-1,TRBJ2-3,NA,TRBD2
CASSQDGGTGSNIQYF,TGTGCCAGCAGCCAAGATGGAGGGACAGGGTCAAACATTCAGTACTTC,TRBV4-2,TRBJ2-4,few,TRBD1
CASSLLGGKNTEAFF,TGTGCCAGCAGCCTCCTGGGGGGGAAAAACACTGAAGCTTTCTTT,TRBV5-5,TRBJ1-1,NA,NA
CASSYPTVNNQPQHF,TGTGCCAGCAGTTACCCGACAGTGAATAATCAGCCCCAGCATTTT,TRBV28,TRBJ1-5,once,NA